A selection of T cell receptor beta chains follows, all from one sample in a study of T cell repertoires in ileal Crohn's disease. The protocol was immunoSEQ multiplex PCR, while the TCRdb copy is restricted to in-frame clones and leaves out a portion. The sample holds about 5,500 clones, approximately 80% seen once. Material: ileal tissue. The source is an adult with Crohn's disease. Both conserved end residues are part of each CDR3. D genes are given only for firm matches. Not every row has a clone size; where given, it reads once, few, many or a size class.

v_gene	j_gene	d_gene	abundance	CDR3nt	CDR3aa
TRBV27	TRBJ2-7	-	-	TGTGCCAGCAGTTTCAATAGCCCCTGGTCGTACGAGCAGTACTTC	CASSFNSPWSYEQYF
TRBV5-4	TRBJ1-2	-	-	TGTGCCAGCAGCTTGTCGGGTTTTACCTATGGCTACACCTTC	CASSLSGFTYGYTF
TRBV7-9	TRBJ1-1	TRBD1	-	TGTGCCAGCAGCACCCGACAGGGGACCGAAGCTTTCTTT	CASSTRQGTEAFF
TRBV6-1	TRBJ2-7	TRBD1	-	TGTGCCAGCAGTGAGGGACAGGGGCGCGCCTACGAGCAGTACTTC	CASSEGQGRAYEQYF
TRBV5-1	TRBJ2-7	-	once	TGCGCCAGCAGCTTGGTCACAGGTTCCTCCTACGAGCAGTACTTC	CASSLVTGSSYEQYF
TRBV9	TRBJ2-1	-	-	TGTGCCAGCAGCGACAGGGGGGGATACAATGAGCAGTTCTTC	CASSDRGGYNEQFF
TRBV6-5	TRBJ2-2	-	-	TGTGCCAGCAGTCCCGGGACGAACACCGGGGAGCTGTTTTTT	CASSPGTNTGELFF
TRBV7-9	TRBJ2-7	-	once	TGTGCCAGCAGCTTAGCGGGGGGTCCCGAGCAGTACTTC	CASSLAGGPEQYF
TRBV29-1	TRBJ1-3	TRBD1	few	TGCAGCGTTGCCGGCGGGGGACAGGGGACAAACACCATATATTTT	CSVAGGGQGTNTIYF
TRBV5-4	TRBJ2-1	-	-	TGTGCCAGCAGCTTCTCGGACAATGAGCAGTTCTTC	CASSFSDNEQFF
TRBV28	TRBJ2-3	-	-	TGTGCCAGCGGATCCCCCGGGGACACAGATACGCAGTATTTT	CASGSPGDTDTQYF
TRBV5-1	TRBJ2-7	TRBD1	-	TGCGCCAGCAGCATCAGGACGGGACAGGGGATCTACGAGCAGTACTTC	CASSIRTGQGIYEQYF
TRBV5-1	TRBJ2-7	-	-	TGCGCCAGCAGCAGATCGACAGCTCCTGGCACCTACGAGCAGTACTTC	CASSRSTAPGTYEQYF